Described below is a single T cell receptor (beta chain) sequence and its context. Method: immunoSEQ multiplex PCR; TCRdb's copy keeps in-frame clones and lacks some. The data contain about 160,000 clones, about 94% of them singletons. The data were taken from a study of control samples from healthy donors and cancer patients. Trimming took off 3 bases at V and 5 bases at J, with 14 bases between the two ends. The CDR3 totals 14 residues. Germline values: CDR1 SGDLS, CDR2 YYNGEE. Sequences were obtained from blood. The receptor was isolated from a woman aged 40-49 years in good health. The chain uses TRBV9 and TRBJ1-1, with unresolved D. The CDR3 nucleotides are TGTGCCAGCAGCGCCCTCACATATAAAACTGAAGCTTTCTTT. This codes for CASSALTYKTEAFF.